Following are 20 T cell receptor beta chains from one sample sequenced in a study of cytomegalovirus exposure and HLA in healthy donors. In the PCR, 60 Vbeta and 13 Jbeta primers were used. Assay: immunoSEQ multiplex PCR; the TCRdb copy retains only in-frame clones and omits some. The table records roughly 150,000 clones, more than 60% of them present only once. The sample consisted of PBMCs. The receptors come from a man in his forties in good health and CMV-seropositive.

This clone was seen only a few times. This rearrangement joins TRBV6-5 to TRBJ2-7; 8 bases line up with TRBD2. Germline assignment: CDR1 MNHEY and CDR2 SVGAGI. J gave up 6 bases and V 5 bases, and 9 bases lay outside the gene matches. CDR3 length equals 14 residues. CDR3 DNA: TGTGCCAGCAGTCCTAACGGGGGGGCCGCCGAGCAGTACTTC. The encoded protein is CASSPNGGAAEQYF.

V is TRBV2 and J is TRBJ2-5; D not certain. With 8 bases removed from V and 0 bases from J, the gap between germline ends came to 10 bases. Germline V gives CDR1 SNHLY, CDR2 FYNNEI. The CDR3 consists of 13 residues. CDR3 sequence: CASAIQYQETQYF. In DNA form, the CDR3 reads TGTGCCAGCGCGATACAGTACCAAGAGACCCAGTACTTC. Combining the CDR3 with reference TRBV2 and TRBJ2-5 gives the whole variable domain EPEVTQTPSHQVTQMGQEVILRCVPISNHLYFYWYRQILGQKVEFLVSFYNNEISEKSEIFDDQFSVERPDGSNFTLKIRSTKLEDSAMYFCASAIQYQETQYFGPGTRLLVL.

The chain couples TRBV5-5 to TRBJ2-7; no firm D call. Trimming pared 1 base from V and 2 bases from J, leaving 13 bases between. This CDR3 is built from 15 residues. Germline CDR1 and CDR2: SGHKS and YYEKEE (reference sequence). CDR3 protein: CASSLSPTVTYEQYF. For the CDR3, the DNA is TGTGCCAGCAGCTTGTCACCTACGGTCACCTACGAGCAGTACTTC.

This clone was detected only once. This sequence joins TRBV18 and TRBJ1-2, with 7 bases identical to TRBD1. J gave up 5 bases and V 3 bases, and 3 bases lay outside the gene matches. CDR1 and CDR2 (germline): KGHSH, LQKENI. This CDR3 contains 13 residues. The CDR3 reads CASSPGTVYGYTF. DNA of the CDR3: TGTGCCAGCTCACCGGGGACAGTTTATGGCTACACCTTC.

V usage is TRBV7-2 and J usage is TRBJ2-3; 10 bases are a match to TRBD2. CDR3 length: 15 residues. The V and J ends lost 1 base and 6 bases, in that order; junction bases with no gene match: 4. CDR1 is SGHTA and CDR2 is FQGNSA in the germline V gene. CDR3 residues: CASSLVVTSGDTQYF. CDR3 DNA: TGTGCCAGCAGCTTAGTCGTGACTAGCGGGGATACGCAGTATTTT.

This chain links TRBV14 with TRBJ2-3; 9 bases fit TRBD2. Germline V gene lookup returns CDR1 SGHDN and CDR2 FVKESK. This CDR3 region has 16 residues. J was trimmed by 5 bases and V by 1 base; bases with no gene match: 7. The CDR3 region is CASSQVVGLAEDTQYF. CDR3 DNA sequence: TGTGCCAGCAGCCAAGTCGTGGGACTAGCAGAAGATACGCAGTATTTT.

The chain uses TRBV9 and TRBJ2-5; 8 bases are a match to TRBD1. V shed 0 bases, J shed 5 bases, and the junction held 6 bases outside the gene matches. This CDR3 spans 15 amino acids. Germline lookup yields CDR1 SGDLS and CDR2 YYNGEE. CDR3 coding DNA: TGTGCCAGCAGCGTAGCGCAGGGGGCATTGGAGACCCAGTACTTC. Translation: CASSVAQGALETQYF.

CDR3 sequence (DNA): TGTGCCATCAGTGAACTGGACAGGGGGTTTGGCTACACCTTC. It is translated as CAISELDRGFGYTF. This sequence joins TRBV10-3 and TRBJ1-2; TRBD1 agrees at 10 bases. The CDR3 is 14 residues long. Germline loops: CDR1 ENHRY, CDR2 SYGVKD. V was clipped by 3 bases and J by 7 bases; unmatched bases: 5.

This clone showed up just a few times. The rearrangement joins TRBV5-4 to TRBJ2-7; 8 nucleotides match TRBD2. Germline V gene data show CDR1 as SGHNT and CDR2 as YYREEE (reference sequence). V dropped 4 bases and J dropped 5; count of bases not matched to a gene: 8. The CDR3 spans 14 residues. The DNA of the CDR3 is TGTGCCAGCAGCCGTGAAAGCGGGAGCCACGAGCAGTACTTC. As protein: CASSRESGSHEQYF.

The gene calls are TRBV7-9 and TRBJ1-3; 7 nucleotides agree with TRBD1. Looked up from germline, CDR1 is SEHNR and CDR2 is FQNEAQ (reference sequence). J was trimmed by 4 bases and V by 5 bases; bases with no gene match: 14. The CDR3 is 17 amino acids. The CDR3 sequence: CASSPRTGLMGGNTIYF. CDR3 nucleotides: TGTGCCAGCAGCCCCCGGACAGGATTAATGGGGGGAAACACCATATATTTT.

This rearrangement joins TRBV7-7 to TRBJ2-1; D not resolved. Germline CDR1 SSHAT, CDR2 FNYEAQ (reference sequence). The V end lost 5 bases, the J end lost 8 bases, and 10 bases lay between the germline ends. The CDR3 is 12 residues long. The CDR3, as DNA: TGTGCCAGCAGCCAAGATGGCTATGAGCAGTTCTTC. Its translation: CASSQDGYEQFF.

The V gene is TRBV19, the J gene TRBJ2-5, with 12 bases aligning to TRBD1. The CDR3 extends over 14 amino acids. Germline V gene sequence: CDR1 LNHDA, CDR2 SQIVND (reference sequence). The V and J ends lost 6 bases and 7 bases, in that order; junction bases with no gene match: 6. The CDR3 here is CASRGDRGRGTQYF. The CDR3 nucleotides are TGTGCCAGTAGGGGGGACAGGGGGCGGGGGACCCAGTACTTC. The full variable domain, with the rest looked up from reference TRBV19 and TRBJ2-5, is DGGITQSPKYLFRKEGQNVTLSCEQNLNHDAMYWYRQDPGQGLRLIYYSQIVNDFQKGDIAEGYSVSREKKESFPLTVTSAQKNPTAFYLCASRGDRGRGTQYFGPGTRLLVL.

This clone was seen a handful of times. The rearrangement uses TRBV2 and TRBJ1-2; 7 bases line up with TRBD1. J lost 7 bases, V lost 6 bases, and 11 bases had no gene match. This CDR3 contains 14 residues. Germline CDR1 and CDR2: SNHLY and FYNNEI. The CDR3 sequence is CASRDTGVVGGYTF. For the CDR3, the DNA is TGTGCCAGCAGGGATACAGGGGTGGTAGGTGGCTACACCTTC.

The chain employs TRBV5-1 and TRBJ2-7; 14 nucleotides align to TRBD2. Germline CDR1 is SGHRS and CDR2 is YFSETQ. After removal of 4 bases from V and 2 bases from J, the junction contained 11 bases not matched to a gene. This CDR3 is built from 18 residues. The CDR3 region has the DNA TGCGCCAGCAGCCTCGGGACTAGCGGGAGTGTCTTGGCCTACGAGCAGTACTTC. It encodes CASSLGTSGSVLAYEQYF.

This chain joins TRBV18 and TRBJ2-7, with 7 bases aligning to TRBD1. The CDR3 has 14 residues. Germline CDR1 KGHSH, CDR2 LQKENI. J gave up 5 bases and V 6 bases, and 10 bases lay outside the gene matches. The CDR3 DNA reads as TGTGCCAGCTCCCAAGAGACAGGGTCCCACGAGCAGTACTTC. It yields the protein CASSQETGSHEQYF. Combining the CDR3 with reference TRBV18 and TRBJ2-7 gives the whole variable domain NAGVMQNPRHLVRRRGQEARLRCSPMKGHSHVYWYRQLPEEGLKFMVYLQKENIIDESGMPKERFSAEFPKEGPSILRIQQVVRGDSAAYFCASSQETGSHEQYFGPGTRLTVT.

The CDR3 nucleotides are TGTGCCAGCAGCTTAAGCGGGAGATCGGATACGCAGTATTTT. Encoded protein: CASSLSGRSDTQYF. The chain recombines TRBV7-3 with TRBJ2-3; 7 bases map to TRBD2. This CDR3 has 14 residues. The J segment lost 6 bases and the V segment lost 1 base, leaving 4 bases of the junction unmatched. Germline V gene lookup returns CDR1 SGHTA and CDR2 FQGTGA. The whole variable domain, remainder taken from reference TRBV7-3 and TRBJ2-3, is GAGVSQTPSNKVTEKGKYVELRCDPISGHTALYWYRQSLGQGPEFLIYFQGTGAADDSGLPNDRFFAVRPEGSVSTLKIQRTERGDSAVYLCASSLSGRSDTQYFGPGTRLTVL.

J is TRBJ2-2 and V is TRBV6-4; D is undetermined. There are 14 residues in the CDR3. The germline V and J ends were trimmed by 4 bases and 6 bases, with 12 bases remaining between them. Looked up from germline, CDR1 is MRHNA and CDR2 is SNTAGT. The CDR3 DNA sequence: TGTGCCAGCAGTGTGCAGGCTCTCGCCGGGGAGCTGTTTTTT. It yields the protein CASSVQALAGELFF.

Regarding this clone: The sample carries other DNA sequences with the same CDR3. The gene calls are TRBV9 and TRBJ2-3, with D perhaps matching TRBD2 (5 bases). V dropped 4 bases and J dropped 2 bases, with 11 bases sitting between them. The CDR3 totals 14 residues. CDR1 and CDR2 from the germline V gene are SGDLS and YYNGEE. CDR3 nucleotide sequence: TGTGCCAGCAGCTCTCGTGACTACACAGATACGCAGTATTTT. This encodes CASSSRDYTDTQYF.

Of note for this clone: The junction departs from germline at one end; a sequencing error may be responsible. The CDR3 loop is CASSPGTSRNEQFF. The CDR3 coding sequence is TGTGCCAGCAGCCCCGGGACTAGTCGGAATGAACAGTTCTTC. V is TRBV9 and J is TRBJ2-1, with TRBD2 identical over 8 bases. Germline-derived CDR1 and CDR2 are SGDLS and YYNGEE. The CDR3 spans 14 residues.

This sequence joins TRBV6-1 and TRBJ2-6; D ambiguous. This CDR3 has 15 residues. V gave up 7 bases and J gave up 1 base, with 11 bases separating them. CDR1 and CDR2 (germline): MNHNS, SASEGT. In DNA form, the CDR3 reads TGTGCCAGCATTGGTCCAGGTTCTGGGGCCAACGTCCTGACTTTC. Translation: CASIGPGSGANVLTF.